These 10 T cell receptor beta chains share one sample of origin, sequenced in a study of blood T cell repertoires in COVID-19. Generated by immunoSEQ multiplex PCR, the TCRdb table keeps only in-frame clones and is missing some. Among 200,000 to 250,000 clones, approximately 78% were seen once, and the ten largest hold around 12%. Input material: peripheral blood. The source is a woman between 40 and 55 years old with acute or convalescent COVID-19.

The CDR3 DNA follows: TGTGCCAGCAGCTTAGTAGACGGGGAGACCCAGTACTTC. Translating it yields CASSLVDGETQYF. The chain has TRBV11-3 and TRBJ2-5; the D is unclear. With 1 base removed from V and 5 bases from J, the gap between germline ends came to 8 bases. The CDR3 extends over 13 amino acids. From germline, CDR1 is SGHNT and CDR2 YENEEA.

This rearrangement joins TRBV13 to TRBJ2-7, with 9 positions matching TRBD1. Germline trimming cut 5 bases from V and 3 bases from J; bases unmatched to any gene: 8. Germline V CDR1 and CDR2: PRHDT, FYEKMQ (reference sequence). This CDR3 is built from 15 residues. The CDR3 bases are TGTGCCAGCAGCGCTCGGGACAGGGCTAACTACGAGCAGTACTTC. Protein: CASSARDRANYEQYF.

The chain links TRBV24-1 to TRBJ2-2, with D tentatively TRBD1 (5 bases). Germline V gene lookup returns CDR1 KGHDR and CDR2 SFDVKD. The CDR3 covers 15 residues. Deletions cut 1 base from V and 6 bases from J, with 11 bases between. This chain's CDR3 is CATSDFQGLAGELFF. In DNA, the CDR3 is TGTGCCACCAGTGATTTCCAGGGTCTGGCCGGGGAGCTGTTTTTT.

This clone was recorded only once. The rearrangement joins TRBV2 to TRBJ1-5, with 7 bases aligning to TRBD1. With 8 bases clipped from V and 6 bases from J, the junction kept 7 bases outside the gene matches. The germline gives CDR1 SNHLY, CDR2 FYNNEI. The CDR3 has 13 amino acids. For the CDR3, the DNA is TGTGCCAGCTGCGCAGGGGGGAGTCAGCCCCAGCATTTT. As protein: CASCAGGSQPQHF.

The DNA of the CDR3 is TGTGCCAGCAGCCACGAAGGGACTAGCGGGCGGAACAATGAGCAGTTCTTC. This gives the protein CASSHEGTSGRNNEQFF. The chain recombines TRBV3-1 (or the pseudogene TRBV3-2) with TRBJ2-1, with 12 bases lining up with TRBD2. The CDR3 length is 17 residues. Germline V gene data show CDR1 as LGHDT and CDR2 as YNNKEL (reference sequence). After removal of 3 bases from V and 5 bases from J, the junction contained 8 bases not matched to a gene.

The chain joins TRBV15 to TRBJ2-7, with 8 bases matching TRBD1. Germline V gives CDR1 LNHNV, CDR2 YYDKDF (reference sequence). V shed 8 bases, J shed 5 bases, and the junction held 11 bases outside the gene matches. There are 14 residues in the CDR3. Here the CDR3 reads CATDRGETGNEQYF. The CDR3 coding sequence is TGTGCCACCGACAGGGGTGAGACAGGGAACGAGCAGTACTTC.

The chain combines TRBV19 with TRBJ2-3; D unresolved. This CDR3 has 14 amino acids. The V end lost 3 bases, the J end lost 1 base, and 8 bases lay between the germline ends. Germline CDR1 LNHDA, CDR2 SQIVND (reference sequence). CDR3 coding DNA: TGTGCCAGTAGTATCCCCTCCGGCACAGATACGCAGTATTTT. This gives the protein CASSIPSGTDTQYF.

The V gene is TRBV18, the J gene TRBJ2-3; D is possibly TRBD2 (5 bases). The CDR3 sequence is 14 residues long. Germline V gene data show CDR1 as KGHSH and CDR2 as LQKENI. With 3 bases removed from V and 2 bases from J, the gap between germline ends came to 9 bases. The chain's CDR3 is CASSPNGNTDTQYF. CDR3 nucleotide sequence: TGTGCCAGCTCACCCAACGGGAACACAGATACGCAGTATTTT.

This chain joins TRBV5-1 and TRBJ2-5, with a possible D match to TRBD2 (6 bases). The CDR3 contains 14 residues. Trimming left V 5 bases short and J 3 bases short, with 14 bases between. Germline values: CDR1 SGHRS, CDR2 YFSETQ. The DNA for the CDR3 is TGCGCCAGCAGTTCCGATCCGGGGGAAGAGACCCAGTACTTC. It translates to CASSSDPGEETQYF.

J is TRBJ2-7 and V is TRBV30, with 7 positions matching TRBD2. Germline trimming cut 3 bases from V and 4 bases from J; bases unmatched to any gene: 15. CDR1 and CDR2 (germline): GTSNPN, SVGIG (reference sequence). The CDR3 sequence is 16 residues long. The CDR3 coding sequence is TGTGCCTGGAGACCCCTAATCGGCGGGAGTGGGTACGAGCAGTACTTC. Its protein product is CAWRPLIGGSGYEQYF.